The sequence of this TCR beta chain was determined in a study of OX40 agonist ivuxolimab in advanced cancers. Study background: Intravenous ivuxolimab at 0.01 to 10 mg/kg was given to patients every 2 weeks. Cancers in dose escalation were hepatocellular, melanoma, renal cell and head and neck.

TCRdb's table, derived via immunoSEQ multiplex PCR, lists solely in-frame clones and lacks some. The sample carries 81,000 or so clones, about 92% recorded once. If patients had autoimmune disease history or systemic immunosuppression, they were excluded. Baseline was the first blood sampling point, followed by cycle 4 day 1 and cycle 7 day 1. There are 14 residues in the CDR3. The V and J ends lost 4 bases and 6 bases respectively, with 11 bases between them. Germline V lookup: CDR1 SGHRS, CDR2 YFSETQ. The source of this sequence is an adult with an advanced solid tumor such as melanoma, head and neck, liver or kidney cancer. The sequencing used CD4+ or CD8+ T cells sorted from blood, collected in a trial of the OX40 agonist ivuxolimab. The chain combines TRBV5-1 with TRBJ1-6, with D possibly being TRBD1 (6 bases). CDR3 DNA sequence: TGCGCCAGCAGCAGCCGGGACACTAATTCACCCCTCCACTTT. It is translated as CASSSRDTNSPLHF.